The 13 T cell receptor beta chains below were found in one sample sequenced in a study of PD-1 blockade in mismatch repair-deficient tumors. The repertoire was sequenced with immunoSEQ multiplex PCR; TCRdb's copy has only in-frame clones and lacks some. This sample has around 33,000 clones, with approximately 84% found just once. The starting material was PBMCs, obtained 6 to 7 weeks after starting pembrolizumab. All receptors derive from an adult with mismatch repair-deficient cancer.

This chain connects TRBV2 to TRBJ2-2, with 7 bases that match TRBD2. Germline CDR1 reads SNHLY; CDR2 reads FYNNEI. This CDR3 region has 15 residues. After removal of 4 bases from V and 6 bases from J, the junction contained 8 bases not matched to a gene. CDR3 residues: CASSGEGGPSGELFF. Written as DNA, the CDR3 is TGTGCCAGCAGTGGGGAGGGAGGGCCCTCCGGGGAGCTGTTTTTT.

CDR3 residues: CASSSRLAGGLDTQYF. For the CDR3, the DNA is TGTGCCAGCAGCTCTCGACTAGCGGGAGGGTTAGATACGCAGTATTTT. The rearrangement links TRBV13 to TRBJ2-3, with TRBD2 matching 14 bases. This CDR3 is built from 16 residues. V trimming: 4 bases; J trimming: 5 bases; junction bases outside the gene matches: 5. Germline assignment: CDR1 PRHDT and CDR2 FYEKMQ (reference sequence). Full variable domain (missing parts from reference TRBV13 and TRBJ2-3): AAGVIQSPRHLIKEKRETATLKCYPIPRHDTVYWYQQGPGQDPQFLISFYEKMQSDKGSIPDRFSAQQFSDYHSELNMSSLELGDSALYFCASSSRLAGGLDTQYFGPGTRLTVL.

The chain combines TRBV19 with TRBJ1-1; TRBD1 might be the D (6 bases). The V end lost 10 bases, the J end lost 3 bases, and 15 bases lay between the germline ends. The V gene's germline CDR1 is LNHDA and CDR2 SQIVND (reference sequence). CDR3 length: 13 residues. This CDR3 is CATNRDGDTEAFF. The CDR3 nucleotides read TGTGCCACCAACAGGGATGGGGACACTGAAGCTTTCTTT.

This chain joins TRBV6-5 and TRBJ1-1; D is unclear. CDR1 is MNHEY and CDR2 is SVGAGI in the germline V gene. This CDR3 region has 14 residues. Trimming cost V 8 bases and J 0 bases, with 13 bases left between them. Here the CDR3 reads CASGRAGLNTEAFF. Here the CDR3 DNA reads TGTGCCAGCGGGAGGGCCGGTCTGAACACTGAAGCTTTCTTT.

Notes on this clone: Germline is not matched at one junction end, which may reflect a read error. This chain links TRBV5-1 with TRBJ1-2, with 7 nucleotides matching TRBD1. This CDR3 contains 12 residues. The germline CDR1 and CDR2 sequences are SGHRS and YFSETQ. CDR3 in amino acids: CASSPTTGNGAF. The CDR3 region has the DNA TGCGCCAGCAGCCCAACGACAGGGAACGGCGCCTTC.

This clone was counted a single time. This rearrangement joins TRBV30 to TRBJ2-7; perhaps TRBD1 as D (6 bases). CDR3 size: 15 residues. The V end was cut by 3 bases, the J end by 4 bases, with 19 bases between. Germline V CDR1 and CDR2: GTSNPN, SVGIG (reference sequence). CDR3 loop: CAWSPGPPRGYEQYF. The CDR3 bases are TGTGCCTGGAGCCCGGGACCCCCTAGGGGGTACGAGCAGTACTTC.

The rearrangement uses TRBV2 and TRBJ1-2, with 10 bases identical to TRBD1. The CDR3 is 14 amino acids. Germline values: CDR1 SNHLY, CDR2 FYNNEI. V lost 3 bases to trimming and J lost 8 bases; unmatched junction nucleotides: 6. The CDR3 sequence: CASSDKGQGFGYTF. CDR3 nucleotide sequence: TGTGCCAGCAGTGATAAGGGACAGGGGTTCGGCTACACCTTC.

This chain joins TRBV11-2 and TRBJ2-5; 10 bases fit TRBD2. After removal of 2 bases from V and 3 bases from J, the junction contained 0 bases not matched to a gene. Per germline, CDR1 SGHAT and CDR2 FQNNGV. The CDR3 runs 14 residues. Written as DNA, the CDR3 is TGTGCCAGCAGCTTAACTAGCGGGAAAGAGACCCAGTACTTC. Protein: CASSLTSGKETQYF.

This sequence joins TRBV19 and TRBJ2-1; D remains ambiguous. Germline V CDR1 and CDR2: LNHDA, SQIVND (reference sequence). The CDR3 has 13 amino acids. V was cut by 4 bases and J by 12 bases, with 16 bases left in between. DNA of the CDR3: TGTGCCAGTAGTAAACACGATCTTGATTGGCAGTTCTTC. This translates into CASSKHDLDWQFF.

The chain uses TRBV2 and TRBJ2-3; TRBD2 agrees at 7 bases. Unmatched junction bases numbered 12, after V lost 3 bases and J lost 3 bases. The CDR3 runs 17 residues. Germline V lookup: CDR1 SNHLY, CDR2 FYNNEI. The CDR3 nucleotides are TGTGCCAGCAGTGACGGTTGGCGGGAGACCCTAACAGATACGCAGTATTTT. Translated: CASSDGWRETLTDTQYF. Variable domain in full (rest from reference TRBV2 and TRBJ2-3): EPEVTQTPSHQVTQMGQEVILRCVPISNHLYFYWYRQILGQKVEFLVSFYNNEISEKSEIFDDQFSVERPDGSNFTLKIRSTKLEDSAMYFCASSDGWRETLTDTQYFGPGTRLTVL.

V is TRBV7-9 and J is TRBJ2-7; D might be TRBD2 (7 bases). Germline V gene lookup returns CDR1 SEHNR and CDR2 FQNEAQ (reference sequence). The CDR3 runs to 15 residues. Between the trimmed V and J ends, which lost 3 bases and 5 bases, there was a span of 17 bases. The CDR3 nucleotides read TGTGCCAGCAGCTTGAGTGCGGGGGCGCATCACGAGCAGTACTTC. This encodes CASSLSAGAHHEQYF.

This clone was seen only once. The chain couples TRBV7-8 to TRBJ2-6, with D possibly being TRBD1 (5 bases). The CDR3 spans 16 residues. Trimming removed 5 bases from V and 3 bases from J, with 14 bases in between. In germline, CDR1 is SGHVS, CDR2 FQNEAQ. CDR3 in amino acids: CASSPVGVFGANVLTF. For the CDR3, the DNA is TGTGCCAGCAGCCCCGTAGGGGTCTTTGGGGCCAACGTCCTGACTTTC.

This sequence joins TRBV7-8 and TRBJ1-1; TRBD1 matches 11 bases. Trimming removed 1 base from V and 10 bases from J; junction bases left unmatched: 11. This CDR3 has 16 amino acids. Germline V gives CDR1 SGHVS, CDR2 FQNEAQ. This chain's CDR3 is CASSLVWGQGEWVAFF. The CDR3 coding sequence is TGTGCCAGCAGCTTAGTGTGGGGACAGGGGGAATGGGTAGCTTTCTTT.